These T cell receptor beta chains were read from a single sample in a study of CD8 T cells in Susac syndrome. TCRdb used MiXCR to reprocess the immunoSEQ multiplex PCR reads, holding one entry per CDR3 protein. The sample lists around 140,000 distinct CDR3 sequences; 90% to 95% were seen once. Sequencing was carried out using CD4+ T cells from PBMCs. Receptor source: a human donor with multiple sclerosis. CDR3s include the opening cysteine and the closing phenylalanine or tryptophan. A D gene is named only where the DNA matches it firmly. Only part of the rows carry a size: once, few, many, or a class if the clone is expanded.

J gene: TRBJ1-2; clone size: few; V gene: TRBV28; D gene: -; CDR3 protein: CASSSTYGYTF; CDR3 DNA: TGTGCCAGCAGTTCGACCTATGGCTACACCTTC
J gene: TRBJ1-6; clone size: -; V gene: TRBV29-1; D gene: TRBD1; CDR3 protein: CSVKGTGGDSPLHF; CDR3 DNA: TGCAGCGTCAAGGGGACAGGGGGCGATTCACCCCTCCACTTT
J gene: TRBJ2-1; clone size: -; V gene: TRBV7-2; D gene: -; CDR3 protein: CASSWRLEQFF; CDR3 DNA: TGTGCCAGCAGCTGGAGACTAGAGCAGTTCTTC
J gene: TRBJ1-6; clone size: -; V gene: TRBV25-1; D gene: -; CDR3 protein: CASSEGNRVRSPLHF; CDR3 DNA: TGTGCCAGCAGTGAAGGCAACAGGGTCCGTTCACCCCTCCACTTT
J gene: TRBJ2-1; clone size: -; V gene: TRBV7-9; D gene: TRBD2; CDR3 protein: CASSRGLGNEQFF; CDR3 DNA: TGTGCCAGCAGCAGAGGACTAGGAAATGAGCAGTTCTTC
J gene: TRBJ2-3; clone size: -; V gene: TRBV4-3; D gene: -; CDR3 protein: CASSQDGPSRDTQYF; CDR3 DNA: TGCGCCAGCAGCCAAGACGGACCTTCGAGAGATACGCAGTATTTT
J gene: TRBJ2-7; clone size: -; V gene: TRBV28; D gene: TRBD2; CDR3 protein: CASRRGGTSYEQYF; CDR3 DNA: TGTGCCAGCAGGAGGGGAGGGACTTCCTACGAGCAGTACTTC
J gene: TRBJ2-7; clone size: -; V gene: TRBV29-1; D gene: TRBD1; CDR3 protein: CSVVVTGAEQYF; CDR3 DNA: TGCAGCGTTGTCGTGACAGGGGCCGAGCAGTACTTC
J gene: TRBJ2-7; clone size: few; V gene: TRBV6-1; D gene: -; CDR3 protein: CASMGVSYEQYF; CDR3 DNA: TGTGCCAGCATGGGGGTGTCCTACGAGCAGTACTTC
J gene: TRBJ2-6; clone size: -; V gene: TRBV6-1; D gene: TRBD1; CDR3 protein: CASRDRATSGANVLTF; CDR3 DNA: TGTGCCAGCCGGGACAGGGCGACCTCTGGGGCCAACGTCCTGACTTTC
J gene: TRBJ2-3; clone size: -; V gene: TRBV3-1; D gene: TRBD2; CDR3 protein: CASSQEPLAGGDTQYF; CDR3 DNA: TGTGCCAGCAGCCAAGAGCCCCTAGCGGGGGGAGATACGCAGTATTTT
J gene: TRBJ2-7; clone size: -; V gene: TRBV28; D gene: -; CDR3 protein: CASRPSAGAYEQYF; CDR3 DNA: TGTGCCAGCAGACCATCTGCTGGGGCCTACGAGCAGTACTTC
J gene: TRBJ1-1; clone size: -; V gene: TRBV7-2; D gene: -; CDR3 protein: CASAKRGRGGRNTEAFF; CDR3 DNA: TGTGCCAGCGCGAAAAGAGGTAGGGGGGGCCGAAACACTGAAGCTTTCTTT
J gene: TRBJ2-5; clone size: -; V gene: TRBV23-1; D gene: -; CDR3 protein: CASSQSIRTEETQYF; CDR3 DNA: TGCGCCAGCAGTCAATCGATCAGGACAGAAGAGACCCAGTACTTC
J gene: TRBJ2-6; clone size: -; V gene: TRBV19; D gene: -; CDR3 protein: CASSRVISGANVLTF; CDR3 DNA: TGTGCCAGTAGTAGGGTAATCTCTGGGGCCAACGTCCTGACTTTC
J gene: TRBJ2-5; clone size: -; V gene: TRBV2; D gene: TRBD1; CDR3 protein: CASSFTGVETETQYF; CDR3 DNA: TGTGCCAGCAGTTTCACAGGGGTCGAGACGGAGACCCAGTACTTC
J gene: TRBJ1-1; clone size: -; V gene: TRBV29-1; D gene: -; CDR3 protein: CSVEGARLNTEAFF; CDR3 DNA: TGCAGCGTTGAGGGGGCCAGGTTGAACACTGAAGCTTTCTTT
J gene: TRBJ2-1; clone size: -; V gene: TRBV7-9; D gene: -; CDR3 protein: CASSSRTSYSPEQFF; CDR3 DNA: TGTGCCAGCAGCTCCCGGACATCTTATTCCCCTGAGCAGTTCTTC
J gene: TRBJ2-5; clone size: -; V gene: TRBV27; D gene: -; CDR3 protein: CASSYVSRGGTQYF; CDR3 DNA: TGTGCCAGCAGTTACGTTTCGAGGGGAGGGACCCAGTACTTC
J gene: TRBJ2-4; clone size: -; V gene: TRBV29-1; D gene: -; CDR3 protein: CSVETGSKNIQYF; CDR3 DNA: TGCAGCGTGGAGACAGGATCTAAAAACATTCAGTACTTC
J gene: TRBJ2-2; clone size: -; V gene: TRBV14; D gene: -; CDR3 protein: CASSQDIGNTGELFF; CDR3 DNA: TGTGCCAGCAGCCAAGATATTGGGAACACCGGGGAGCTGTTTTTT
J gene: TRBJ2-7; clone size: -; V gene: TRBV25-1; D gene: TRBD1; CDR3 protein: CASRTGQGHEQYF; CDR3 DNA: TGTGCCAGCAGGACCGGACAGGGCCACGAGCAGTACTTC
J gene: TRBJ2-7; clone size: few; V gene: TRBV19; D gene: -; CDR3 protein: CASSPRSYEQYF; CDR3 DNA: TGTGCCAGTAGTCCAAGATCCTACGAGCAGTACTTC
J gene: TRBJ1-5; clone size: -; V gene: TRBV2; D gene: -; CDR3 protein: CASITSQVYNQPQHF; CDR3 DNA: TGTGCCAGCATAACTTCCCAGGTTTACAATCAGCCCCAGCATTTT
J gene: TRBJ1-2; clone size: -; V gene: TRBV12-3/TRBV12-4; D gene: TRBD1; CDR3 protein: CASIRTGTNYGYTF; CDR3 DNA: TGTGCCAGCATCCGGACAGGGACGAACTATGGCTACACCTTC
J gene: TRBJ2-1; clone size: -; V gene: TRBV20-1; D gene: -; CDR3 protein: CSAGEGWYNEQFF; CDR3 DNA: TGCAGTGCTGGTGAGGGTTGGTACAATGAGCAGTTCTTC
J gene: TRBJ2-5; clone size: -; V gene: TRBV20-1; D gene: TRBD2; CDR3 protein: CSARGLAGGPNRVSRETQYF; CDR3 DNA: TGCAGTGCTAGAGGACTAGCGGGAGGCCCCAACCGGGTGTCTCGAGAGACCCAGTACTTC
J gene: TRBJ2-7; clone size: -; V gene: TRBV4-1; D gene: -; CDR3 protein: CASSQDLREQYF; CDR3 DNA: TGCGCCAGCAGCCAAGATCTCCGCGAGCAGTACTTC
J gene: TRBJ1-3; clone size: -; V gene: TRBV12-3/TRBV12-4; D gene: -; CDR3 protein: CASSPKAGNTIYF; CDR3 DNA: TGTGCCAGCAGTCCGAAGGCTGGAAACACCATATATTTT
J gene: TRBJ1-2; clone size: -; V gene: TRBV30; D gene: TRBD1; CDR3 protein: CAWSTRGDYGYTF; CDR3 DNA: TGTGCCTGGAGTACCAGGGGGGACTATGGCTACACCTTC
J gene: TRBJ1-1; clone size: -; V gene: TRBV30; D gene: -; CDR3 protein: CAWSRGRGTEAFF; CDR3 DNA: TGTGCCTGGAGTCGTGGTAGAGGCACTGAAGCTTTCTTT
J gene: TRBJ1-2; clone size: -; V gene: TRBV10-3; D gene: -; CDR3 protein: CATSYQNYGYTF; CDR3 DNA: TGTGCAACGTCCTATCAGAACTATGGCTACACCTTC
J gene: TRBJ2-7; clone size: -; V gene: TRBV20-1; D gene: TRBD2; CDR3 protein: CSARRSGGSYEQYF; CDR3 DNA: TGCAGTGCTAGAAGGAGCGGGGGCTCCTACGAGCAGTACTTC
J gene: TRBJ2-7; clone size: -; V gene: TRBV20-1; D gene: TRBD2; CDR3 protein: CSATLAGPYEQYF; CDR3 DNA: TGCAGTGCTACCCTAGCGGGGCCCTACGAGCAGTACTTC
J gene: TRBJ2-5; clone size: -; V gene: TRBV5-1; D gene: -; CDR3 protein: CASSRDEPRGKAGTQYF; CDR3 DNA: TGCGCCAGCAGCAGGGACGAACCACGGGGCAAGGCGGGGACCCAGTACTTC
J gene: TRBJ2-1; clone size: -; V gene: TRBV9; D gene: TRBD2; CDR3 protein: CASSVDSSAGVRNEQFF; CDR3 DNA: TGTGCCAGCAGCGTAGACTCCTCAGCGGGAGTCAGGAATGAGCAGTTCTTC
J gene: TRBJ1-2; clone size: -; V gene: TRBV18; D gene: -; CDR3 protein: CASSQARDITNYGYTF; CDR3 DNA: TGTGCCAGCTCACAGGCCCGGGACATCACTAACTATGGCTACACCTTC
J gene: TRBJ1-1; clone size: -; V gene: TRBV29-1; D gene: -; CDR3 protein: CSVERPTYPNTEAFF; CDR3 DNA: TGCAGCGTTGAACGACCGACCTATCCAAACACTGAAGCTTTCTTT
J gene: TRBJ2-2; clone size: -; V gene: TRBV7-2; D gene: -; CDR3 protein: CASNIRGSSELFF; CDR3 DNA: TGTGCCAGCAACATTCGGGGGTCTAGCGAGCTGTTTTTT
J gene: TRBJ2-3; clone size: few; V gene: TRBV5-1; D gene: -; CDR3 protein: CASSPGGGPDTQYF; CDR3 DNA: TGCGCCAGCAGCCCCGGCGGGGGCCCAGATACGCAGTATTTT
J gene: TRBJ2-7; clone size: -; V gene: TRBV30; D gene: -; CDR3 protein: CAWRIGYEQYF; CDR3 DNA: TGTGCCTGGAGAATAGGGTACGAGCAGTACTTC
J gene: TRBJ2-5; clone size: -; V gene: TRBV29-1; D gene: -; CDR3 protein: CSVAQMSQETQYF; CDR3 DNA: TGCAGCGTCGCACAGATGAGCCAAGAGACCCAGTACTTC
J gene: TRBJ1-2; clone size: -; V gene: TRBV27; D gene: TRBD1; CDR3 protein: CASGTGGYGYTF; CDR3 DNA: TGTGCCAGCGGGACAGGGGGCTATGGCTACACCTTC